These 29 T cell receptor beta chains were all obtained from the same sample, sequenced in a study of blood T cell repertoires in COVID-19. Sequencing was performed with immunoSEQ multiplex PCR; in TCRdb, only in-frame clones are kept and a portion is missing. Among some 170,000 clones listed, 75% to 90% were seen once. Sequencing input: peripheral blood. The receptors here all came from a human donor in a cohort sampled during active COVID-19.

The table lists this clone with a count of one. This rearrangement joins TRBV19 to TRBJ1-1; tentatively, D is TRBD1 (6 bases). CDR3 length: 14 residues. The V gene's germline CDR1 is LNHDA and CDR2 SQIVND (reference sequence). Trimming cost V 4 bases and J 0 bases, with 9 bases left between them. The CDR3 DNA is TGTGCCAGTAGTACGGGACAAGTGAACACTGAAGCTTTCTTT. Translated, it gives CASSTGQVNTEAFF.

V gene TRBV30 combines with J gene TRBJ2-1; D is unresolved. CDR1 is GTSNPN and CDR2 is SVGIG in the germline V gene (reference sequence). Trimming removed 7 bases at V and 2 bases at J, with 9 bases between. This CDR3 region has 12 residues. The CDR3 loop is CAYREAYNEQFF. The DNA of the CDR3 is TGTGCCTACCGCGAGGCCTACAATGAGCAGTTCTTC.

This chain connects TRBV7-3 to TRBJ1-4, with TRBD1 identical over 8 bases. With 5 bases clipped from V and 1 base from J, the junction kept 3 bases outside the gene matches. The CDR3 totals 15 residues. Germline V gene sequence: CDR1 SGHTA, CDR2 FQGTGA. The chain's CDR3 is CASSATGGTNEKLFF. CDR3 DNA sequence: TGTGCCAGCAGCGCAACAGGGGGAACTAATGAAAAACTGTTTTTT.

Here the CDR3 reads CASSRRGDTQYF. CDR3 coding DNA: TGTGCCAGCAGCCGAAGAGGAGATACGCAGTATTTT. The chain employs TRBV3-1 (or the pseudogene TRBV3-2) and TRBJ2-3; D unclear. CDR1 is LGHDT and CDR2 is YNNKEL in the germline V gene (reference sequence). V lost 4 bases to trimming and J lost 5 bases, with 7 bases between them. CDR3 length: 12 amino acids.

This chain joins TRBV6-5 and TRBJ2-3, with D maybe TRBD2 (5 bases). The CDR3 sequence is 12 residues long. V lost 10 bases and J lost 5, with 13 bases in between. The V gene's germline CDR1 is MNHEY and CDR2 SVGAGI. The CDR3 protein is CATRSSGDTQYF. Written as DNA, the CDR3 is TGTGCCACTCGTTCGAGCGGAGATACGCAGTATTTT.

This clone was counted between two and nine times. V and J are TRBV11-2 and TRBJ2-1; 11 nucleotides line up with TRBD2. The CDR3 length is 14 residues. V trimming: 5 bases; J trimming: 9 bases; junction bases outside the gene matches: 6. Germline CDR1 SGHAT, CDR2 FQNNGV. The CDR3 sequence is CASSDGTSGGEQFF. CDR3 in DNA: TGTGCCAGCAGCGATGGGACTAGCGGCGGTGAGCAGTTCTTC.

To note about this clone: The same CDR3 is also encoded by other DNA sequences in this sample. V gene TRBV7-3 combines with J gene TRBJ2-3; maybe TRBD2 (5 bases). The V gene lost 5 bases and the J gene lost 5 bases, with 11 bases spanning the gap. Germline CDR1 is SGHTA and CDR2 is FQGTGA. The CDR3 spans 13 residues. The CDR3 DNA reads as TGTGCCAGCAGCCCATACGGAGGAGATACGCAGTATTTT. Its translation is CASSPYGGDTQYF.

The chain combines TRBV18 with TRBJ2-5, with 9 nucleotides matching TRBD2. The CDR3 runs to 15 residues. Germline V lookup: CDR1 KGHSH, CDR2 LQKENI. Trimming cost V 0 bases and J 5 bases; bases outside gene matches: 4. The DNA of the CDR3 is TGTGCCAGCTCACCACCGTCTAGCGGGGTGGAGACCCAGTACTTC. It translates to CASSPPSSGVETQYF.

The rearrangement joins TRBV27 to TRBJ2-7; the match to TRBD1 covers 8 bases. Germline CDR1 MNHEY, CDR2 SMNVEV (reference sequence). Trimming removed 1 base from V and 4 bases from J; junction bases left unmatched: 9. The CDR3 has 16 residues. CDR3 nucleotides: TGTGCCAGCAGTTTATGGAGACAGGGGCGCTTTTACGAGCAGTACTTC. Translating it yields CASSLWRQGRFYEQYF.

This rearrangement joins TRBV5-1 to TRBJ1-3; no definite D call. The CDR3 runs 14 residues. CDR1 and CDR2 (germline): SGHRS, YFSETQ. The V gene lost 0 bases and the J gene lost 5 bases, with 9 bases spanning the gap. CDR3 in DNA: TGCGCCAGCAGCTTGGACGGGGAACGAAACACCATATATTTT. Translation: CASSLDGERNTIYF.

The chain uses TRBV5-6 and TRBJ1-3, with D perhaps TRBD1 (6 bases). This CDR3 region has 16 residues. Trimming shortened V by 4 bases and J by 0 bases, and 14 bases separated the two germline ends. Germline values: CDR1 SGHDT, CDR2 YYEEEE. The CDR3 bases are TGTGCCAGCAGCCAAGGACAGCAGAGCTCTGGAAACACCATATATTTT. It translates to CASSQGQQSSGNTIYF.

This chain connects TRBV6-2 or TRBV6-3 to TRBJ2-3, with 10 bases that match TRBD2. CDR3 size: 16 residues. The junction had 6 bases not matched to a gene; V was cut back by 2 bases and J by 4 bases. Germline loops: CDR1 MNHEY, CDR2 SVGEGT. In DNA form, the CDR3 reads TGTGCCAGCAGTTACCCAAGCGGGGGGGCTTCAGATACGCAGTATTTT. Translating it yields CASSYPSGGASDTQYF.

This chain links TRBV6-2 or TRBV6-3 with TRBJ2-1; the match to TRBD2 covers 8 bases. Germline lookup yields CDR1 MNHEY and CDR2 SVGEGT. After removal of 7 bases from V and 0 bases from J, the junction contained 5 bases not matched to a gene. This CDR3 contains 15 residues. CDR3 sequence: CASTPGLVSYNEQFF. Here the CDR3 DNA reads TGTGCCAGCACCCCGGGACTAGTCTCCTACAATGAGCAGTTCTTC.

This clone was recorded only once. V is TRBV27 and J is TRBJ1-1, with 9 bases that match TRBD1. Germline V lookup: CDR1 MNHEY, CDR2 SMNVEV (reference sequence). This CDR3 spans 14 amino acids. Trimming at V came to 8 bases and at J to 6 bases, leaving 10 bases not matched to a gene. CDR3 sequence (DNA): TGTGCCAGCGGGCTTCGACAGGGGGGTTCTGAAGCTTTCTTT. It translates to CASGLRQGGSEAFF.

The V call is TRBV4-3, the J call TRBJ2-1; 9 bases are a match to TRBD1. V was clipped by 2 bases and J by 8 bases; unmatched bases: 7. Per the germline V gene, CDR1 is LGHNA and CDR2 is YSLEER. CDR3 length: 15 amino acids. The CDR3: CASSQMRTGDDEQFF. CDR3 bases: TGCGCCAGCAGCCAAATGAGGACAGGGGATGATGAGCAGTTCTTC.

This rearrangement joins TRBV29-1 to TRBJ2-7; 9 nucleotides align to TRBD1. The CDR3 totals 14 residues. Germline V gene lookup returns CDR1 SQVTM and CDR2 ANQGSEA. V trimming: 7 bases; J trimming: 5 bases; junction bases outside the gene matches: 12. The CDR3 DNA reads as TGCAGCGGACAGACGGGACAGGGCCTCCACGAGCAGTACTTC. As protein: CSGQTGQGLHEQYF.

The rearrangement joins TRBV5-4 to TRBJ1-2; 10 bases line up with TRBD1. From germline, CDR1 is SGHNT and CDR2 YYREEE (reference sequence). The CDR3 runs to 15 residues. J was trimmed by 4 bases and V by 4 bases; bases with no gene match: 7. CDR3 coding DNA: TGTGCCAGCAGCCTCCCGGGACAGGGGTTCTATGGCTACACCTTC. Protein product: CASSLPGQGFYGYTF.

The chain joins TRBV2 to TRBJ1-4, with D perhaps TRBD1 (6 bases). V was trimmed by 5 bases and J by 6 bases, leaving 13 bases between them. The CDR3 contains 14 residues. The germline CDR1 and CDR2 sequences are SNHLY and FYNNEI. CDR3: CASSSRGGYEKLFF. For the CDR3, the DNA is TGTGCCAGCAGTTCCCGGGGGGGCTATGAAAAACTGTTTTTT.

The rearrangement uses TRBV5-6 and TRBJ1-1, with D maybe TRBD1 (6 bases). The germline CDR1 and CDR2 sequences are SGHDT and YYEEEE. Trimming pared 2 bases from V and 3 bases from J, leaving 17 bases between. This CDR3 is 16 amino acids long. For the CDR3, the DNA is TGTGCCAGCAGCTTTCACAGGGAAGGTGAGGACACTGAAGCTTTCTTT. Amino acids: CASSFHREGEDTEAFF.

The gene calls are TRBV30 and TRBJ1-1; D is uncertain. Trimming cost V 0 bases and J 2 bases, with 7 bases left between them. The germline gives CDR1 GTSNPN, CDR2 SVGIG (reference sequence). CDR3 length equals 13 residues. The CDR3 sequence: CAWSVKTNTEAFF. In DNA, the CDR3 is TGTGCCTGGAGTGTCAAAACTAACACTGAAGCTTTCTTT.

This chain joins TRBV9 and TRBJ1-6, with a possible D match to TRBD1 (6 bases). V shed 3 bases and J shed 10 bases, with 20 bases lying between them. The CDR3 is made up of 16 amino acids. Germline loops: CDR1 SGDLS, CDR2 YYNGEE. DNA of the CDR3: TGTGCCAGCAGCGCAGGGGCTTCAGTGGTGGGATCACCCCTCCACTTT. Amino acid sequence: CASSAGASVVGSPLHF.

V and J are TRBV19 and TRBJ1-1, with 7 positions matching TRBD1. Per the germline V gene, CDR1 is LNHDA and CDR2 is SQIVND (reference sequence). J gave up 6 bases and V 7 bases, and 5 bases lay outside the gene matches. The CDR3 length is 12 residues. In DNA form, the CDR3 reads TGTGCCAGTATGACAGGGAGCGCTGAAGCTTTCTTT. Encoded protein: CASMTGSAEAFF. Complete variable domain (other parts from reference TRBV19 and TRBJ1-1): DGGITQSPKYLFRKEGQNVTLSCEQNLNHDAMYWYRQDPGQGLRLIYYSQIVNDFQKGDIAEGYSVSREKKESFPLTVTSAQKNPTAFYLCASMTGSAEAFFGQGTRLTVV.

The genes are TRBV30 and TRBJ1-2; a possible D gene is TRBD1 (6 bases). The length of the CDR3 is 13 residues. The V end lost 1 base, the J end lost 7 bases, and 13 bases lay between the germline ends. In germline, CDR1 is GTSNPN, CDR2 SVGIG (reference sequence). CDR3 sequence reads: CAWSASTGTGYTF. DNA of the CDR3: TGTGCCTGGAGTGCATCGACAGGAACTGGCTACACCTTC.

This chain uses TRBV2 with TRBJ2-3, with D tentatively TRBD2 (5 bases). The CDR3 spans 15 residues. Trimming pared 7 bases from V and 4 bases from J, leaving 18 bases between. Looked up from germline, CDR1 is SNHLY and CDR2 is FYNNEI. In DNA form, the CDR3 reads TGTGCCAGCACCTTCACCAGAGACGGGGCAGATACGCAGTATTTT. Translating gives CASTFTRDGADTQYF.

The CDR3 loop is CASRSYAEAFF. The CDR3 nucleotides read TGTGCCAGTAGGAGTTATGCTGAAGCTTTCTTT. V usage is TRBV19 and J usage is TRBJ1-1; D is uncertain. Trimming stripped 6 bases from V and 6 bases from J, with 8 bases between. In germline, CDR1 is LNHDA, CDR2 SQIVND (reference sequence). The CDR3 loop spans 11 amino acids.

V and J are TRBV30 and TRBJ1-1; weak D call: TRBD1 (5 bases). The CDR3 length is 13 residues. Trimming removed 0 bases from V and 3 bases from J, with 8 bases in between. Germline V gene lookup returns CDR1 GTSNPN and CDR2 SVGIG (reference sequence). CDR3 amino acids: CAWSVGGDTEAFF. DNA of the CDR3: TGTGCCTGGAGTGTTGGAGGGGACACTGAAGCTTTCTTT.

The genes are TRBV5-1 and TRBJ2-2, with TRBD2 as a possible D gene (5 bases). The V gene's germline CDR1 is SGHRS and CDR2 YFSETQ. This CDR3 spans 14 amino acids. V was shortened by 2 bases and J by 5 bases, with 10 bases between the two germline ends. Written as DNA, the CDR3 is TGCGCCAGCAGCTTTTATAGCGTGACCGGGGAGCTGTTTTTT. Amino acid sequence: CASSFYSVTGELFF.

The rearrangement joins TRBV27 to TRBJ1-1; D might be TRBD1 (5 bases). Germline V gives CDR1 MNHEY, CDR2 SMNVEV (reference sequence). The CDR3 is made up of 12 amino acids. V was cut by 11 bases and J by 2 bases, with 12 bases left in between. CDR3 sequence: CALRGGNTEAFF. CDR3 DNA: TGTGCCCTCCGGGGGGGTAACACTGAAGCTTTCTTT.

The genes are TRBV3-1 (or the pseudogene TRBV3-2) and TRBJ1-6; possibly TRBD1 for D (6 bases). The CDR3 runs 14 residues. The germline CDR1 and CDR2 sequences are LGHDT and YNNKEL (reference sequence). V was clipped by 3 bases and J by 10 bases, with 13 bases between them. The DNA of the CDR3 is TGTGCCAGCAGCCAGGGACACTGGAAATCACCCCTCCACTTT. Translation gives CASSQGHWKSPLHF.